The 26 T cell receptor beta chains reported below all come from one sample, sequenced in a study of long-term antiretroviral therapy in people with HIV. They ran version v3.0 of the immunoSEQ assay at survey level. Measured with immunoSEQ multiplex PCR; TCRdb has only the in-frame clones, and not every one. This sample has more than 25,000 clones, with 80% to 90% found just once. Sample: unsorted PBMCs, taken 3 years after starting antiretroviral therapy. These receptor sequences come from a man in his forties or fifties with HIV.

This clone was seen only a few times. This chain links TRBV28 with TRBJ1-5; D might be TRBD1 (6 bases). The V gene lost 5 bases and the J gene lost 3 bases, with 14 bases spanning the gap. The CDR3 covers 15 residues. CDR1 MDHEN and CDR2 SYDVKM come from the germline V gene. CDR3 region: CASSRGEGINQPQHF. CDR3 nucleotide sequence: TGTGCCAGCAGTAGGGGGGAGGGTATCAATCAGCCCCAGCATTTT.

V usage is TRBV7-2 and J usage is TRBJ2-5; D is ambiguous. With 4 bases removed from V and 1 base from J, the gap between germline ends came to 10 bases. Germline values: CDR1 SGHTA, CDR2 FQGNSA. The CDR3 has 14 residues. The CDR3 region has the DNA TGTGCCAGCAGCTCCATGGCGGTCCAAGAGACCCAGTACTTC. This gives the protein CASSSMAVQETQYF.

The rearrangement uses TRBV27 and TRBJ2-7; D possibly corresponds to TRBD2 (7 bases). The CDR3 is 12 residues long. V dropped 6 bases and J dropped 8 bases, with 14 bases sitting between them. CDR1 and CDR2 from the germline V gene are MNHEY and SMNVEV (reference sequence). DNA for the CDR3: TGTGCCAGCAGGTGGGGGGGCCGGAAGCAGTACTTC. Translation: CASRWGGRKQYF.

CDR3 nucleotides: TGTGCCAGCAGTTTCGCCGGACTAGCGGTCGCCCTCTACAATGAGCAGTTCTTC. Translation gives CASSFAGLAVALYNEQFF. The chain recombines TRBV28 with TRBJ2-1, with 10 bases fitting TRBD2. The CDR3 has 18 amino acids. Germline V lookup: CDR1 MDHEN, CDR2 SYDVKM. Trimming at V came to 3 bases and at J to 3 bases, leaving 11 bases not matched to a gene.

The genes are TRBV18 and TRBJ2-7; a weak D match, TRBD2 (6 bases). The V gene's germline CDR1 is KGHSH and CDR2 LQKENI. Trimming took 0 bases from V and 2 from J, leaving 11 bases between them. The length of the CDR3 is 15 residues. CDR3 region: CASSPPGGSPYEQYF. DNA of the CDR3: TGTGCCAGCTCACCACCGGGGGGTAGTCCCTACGAGCAGTACTTC.

The V call is TRBV19, the J call TRBJ1-2; D is uncertain. V dropped 4 bases and J dropped 4 bases, with 10 bases sitting between them. The germline gives CDR1 LNHDA, CDR2 SQIVND (reference sequence). The CDR3 extends over 13 amino acids. CDR3 amino acids: CASSTPAFYGYTF. In DNA, the CDR3 is TGTGCCAGTAGTACACCCGCGTTCTATGGCTACACCTTC.

V and J are TRBV23-1 and TRBJ2-6; 7 nucleotides line up with TRBD1. TRBV23-1 is treated as an ORF (open reading frame) with a function not yet certain. The CDR3 is made up of 19 amino acids. With 4 bases clipped from V and 0 bases from J, the junction kept 12 bases outside the gene matches. CDR3 sequence: CASSPGQINKYSGANVLTF. CDR3 nucleotide sequence: TGCGCCAGCAGTCCGGGACAGATAAACAAGTACTCTGGGGCCAACGTCCTGACTTTC.

Only a few counts were recorded for this clone. The chain uses TRBV9 and TRBJ1-1, with unresolved D. The V end lost 3 bases, the J end lost 1 base, and 25 bases lay between the germline ends. The V gene's germline CDR1 is SGDLS and CDR2 YYNGEE. The CDR3 extends over 19 amino acids. The CDR3 reads CASSEDPIERARSNTEAFF. CDR3 coding DNA: TGTGCCAGCAGCGAGGACCCAATTGAGAGGGCTAGATCGAACACTGAAGCTTTCTTT. Full variable domain (outside the CDR3, taken from reference TRBV9 and TRBJ1-1): DSGVTQTPKHLITATGQRVTLRCSPRSGDLSVYWYQQSLDQGLQFLIQYYNGEERAKGNILERFSAQQFPDLHSELNLSSLELGDSALYFCASSEDPIERARSNTEAFFGQGTRLTVV.

Sample share makes this clone medium-sized. The chain joins TRBV7-6 to TRBJ2-2; D remains unclear. Looked up from germline, CDR1 is SGHVS and CDR2 is FNYEAQ. CDR3 length: 12 residues. Trimming cost V 10 bases and J 3 bases, with 9 bases left between them. CDR3 in amino acids: CATKADTGELFF. CDR3 nucleotides: TGTGCCACTAAGGCGGACACCGGGGAGCTGTTTTTT. The complete variable domain, with remaining parts taken from reference TRBV7-6 and TRBJ2-2, reads GAGVSQSPRYKVTKRGQDVALRCDPISGHVSLYWYRQALGQGPEFLTYFNYEAQQDKSGLPNDRFSAERPEGSISTLTIQRTEQRDSAMYRCATKADTGELFFGEGSRLTVL.

CDR3 region: CASSLGQGHQPQHF. In DNA, the CDR3 is TGTGCCAGCAGTTTGGGGCAGGGACATCAGCCCCAGCATTTT. The V and J genes are TRBV28 and TRBJ1-5; tentative D call: TRBD1 (5 bases). CDR3 size: 14 residues. V lost 3 bases to trimming and J lost 5 bases, with 11 bases between them. From germline, CDR1 is MDHEN and CDR2 SYDVKM.

The chain employs TRBV28 and TRBJ1-1; D unresolved. The CDR3 is 13 residues long. V lost 6 bases and J lost 4, with 12 bases in between. Germline V gives CDR1 MDHEN, CDR2 SYDVKM. As DNA, the CDR3 is TGTGCCAGCAGAGCCCCGGCGGGCACTGAAGCTTTCTTT. This translates into CASRAPAGTEAFF.

This clone showed up just once. V and J are TRBV9 and TRBJ2-1, with D unresolved. Germline V gene data show CDR1 as SGDLS and CDR2 as YYNGEE. V gave up 2 bases and J gave up 3 bases, with 12 bases separating them. There are 15 residues in the CDR3. In DNA, the CDR3 is TGTGCCAGCAGCGTGGAACTCGGGCTCTACAATGAGCAGTTCTTC. Translating it yields CASSVELGLYNEQFF.

This clone was seen only a few times. This rearrangement joins TRBV19 to TRBJ1-6; weak D call: TRBD1 (5 bases). CDR3 length: 14 residues. CDR1 and CDR2 from the germline V gene are LNHDA and SQIVND (reference sequence). The germline V and J ends were trimmed by 7 bases and 7 bases, with 14 bases remaining between them. CDR3 sequence reads: CASNADSSNSPLHF. In DNA, the CDR3 is TGTGCCAGTAACGCCGACAGTTCCAATTCACCCCTCCACTTT. The full variable domain, its missing parts supplied by reference TRBV19 and TRBJ1-6, is DGGITQSPKYLFRKEGQNVTLSCEQNLNHDAMYWYRQDPGQGLRLIYYSQIVNDFQKGDIAEGYSVSREKKESFPLTVTSAQKNPTAFYLCASNADSSNSPLHFGNGTRLTVT.

The genes are TRBV6-5 and TRBJ2-7; no clear D gene. The germline V gene has CDR1 MNHEY and CDR2 SVGAGI. This CDR3 comprises 11 residues. V gave up 6 bases and J gave up 6 bases, with 9 bases separating them. CDR3 in amino acids: CASRSASEQYF. The DNA of the CDR3 is TGTGCCAGCAGATCGGCTAGCGAGCAGTACTTC.

This clone appeared once. The chain carries TRBV7-2 and TRBJ2-3; 13 bases align to TRBD2. Germline lookup yields CDR1 SGHTA and CDR2 FQGNSA. V was pared by 4 bases and J by 11 bases, with 15 bases of the junction left unmatched. The CDR3 runs 17 residues. The CDR3 reads CASSSGLAGVGLGGQYF. CDR3 DNA: TGTGCCAGCAGCTCTGGACTAGCGGGAGTCGGCCTCGGGGGGCAGTATTTT.

The rearrangement links TRBV6-4 to TRBJ2-5; 9 nucleotides match TRBD2. This CDR3 is 14 amino acids long. The J segment lost 9 bases and the V segment lost 5 bases, leaving 10 bases of the junction unmatched. The V gene's germline CDR1 is MRHNA and CDR2 SNTAGT. The CDR3, as DNA: TGTGCCAGCAGTAGAGGGGCGGGAGGGCGTCCCCAGTACTTC. Protein: CASSRGAGGRPQYF.

The rearrangement joins TRBV2 to TRBJ1-2; tentative D call: TRBD1 (6 bases). Per germline, CDR1 SNHLY and CDR2 FYNNEI. V shed 7 bases and J shed 0 bases, with 12 bases lying between them. This CDR3 spans 14 amino acids. Here the CDR3 DNA reads TGTGCCAGCAATAAGGACAGCTCTAACTATGGCTACACCTTC. Translated, it gives CASNKDSSNYGYTF.

The rearrangement uses TRBV10-2 and TRBJ1-4; D may be TRBD1 (5 bases). V was trimmed by 3 bases and J by 7 bases, leaving 9 bases between them. Germline V gene data show CDR1 as WSHSY and CDR2 as SAAADI. This CDR3 region has 13 residues. The DNA of the CDR3 is TGCGCCAGCAGTGATGGGACGTCTGAAAAACTGTTTTTT. It is translated as CASSDGTSEKLFF.

The V gene is TRBV5-1, the J gene TRBJ2-4, with 9 positions matching TRBD1. CDR3 length: 13 amino acids. V lost 6 bases to trimming and J lost 8 bases; unmatched junction nucleotides: 6. Per the germline V gene, CDR1 is SGHRS and CDR2 is YFSETQ. CDR3 amino acids: CASKRTGGHIQYF. Here the CDR3 DNA reads TGCGCCAGCAAGAGAACAGGGGGCCACATTCAGTACTTC.

The chain has TRBV6-1 and TRBJ2-1; 9 bases align to TRBD2. This CDR3 is 14 amino acids long. Trimming took 8 bases from V and 6 from J; bases not matched to a gene: 8. Germline V gives CDR1 MNHNS, CDR2 SASEGT. CDR3: CASSSGVTLNEQFF. CDR3 bases: TGTGCCAGCTCTAGCGGGGTCACCCTCAATGAGCAGTTCTTC.

This clone was observed a single time. V gene TRBV6-5 combines with J gene TRBJ2-7; D tentatively reads TRBD1 or TRBD2 (5 bases each). The V gene lost 1 base and the J gene lost 5 bases, with 12 bases spanning the gap. The CDR3 length is 14 residues. Germline V gene lookup returns CDR1 MNHEY and CDR2 SVGAGI. The CDR3 here is CASSYFGARNEQYF. CDR3 nucleotide sequence: TGTGCCAGCAGTTACTTCGGGGCTCGGAACGAGCAGTACTTC.

Only a few counts were recorded for this clone. CDR3 nucleotide sequence: TGCGCCAGCAGCTTAGGGGTGAGTCAGCCCCAGCATTTT. As protein: CASSLGVSQPQHF. The rearrangement joins TRBV4-1 to TRBJ1-5, with D possibly matching TRBD1 (5 bases). The V gene's germline CDR1 is MGHRA and CDR2 YSYEKL. Trimming pared 5 bases from V and 6 bases from J, leaving 11 bases between. The CDR3 contains 13 residues.

This sequence joins TRBV7-2 and TRBJ2-7; 8 bases match TRBD1. CDR1 and CDR2 (germline): SGHTA, FQGNSA. This CDR3 has 14 residues. V shed 5 bases, J shed 4 bases, and the junction held 7 bases outside the gene matches. The CDR3 nucleotides read TGTGCCAGCAGCCAGACAGGGGACCGTTACGAGCAGTACTTC. Its translation: CASSQTGDRYEQYF.

The chain recombines TRBV13 with TRBJ1-2; D might be TRBD1 (6 bases). Per the germline V gene, CDR1 is PRHDT and CDR2 is FYEKMQ (reference sequence). The CDR3 consists of 13 residues. The V gene lost 3 bases and the J gene lost 3 bases, with 8 bases spanning the gap. The CDR3 DNA is TGTGCCAGCAGCTTCAGGACAGACTATGGCTACACCTTC. This encodes CASSFRTDYGYTF. The full variable domain, rest sourced from reference TRBV13 and TRBJ1-2, is AAGVIQSPRHLIKEKRETATLKCYPIPRHDTVYWYQQGPGQDPQFLISFYEKMQSDKGSIPDRFSAQQFSDYHSELNMSSLELGDSALYFCASSFRTDYGYTFGSGTRLTVV.

The chain couples TRBV11-3 to TRBJ2-1; 10 bases line up with TRBD2. V trimming: 2 bases; J trimming: 4 bases; junction bases outside the gene matches: 8. The CDR3 has 17 residues. CDR1 is SGHNT, CDR2 YENEEA, per germline. This chain's CDR3 is CASSLYTSGAKYNEQFF. The CDR3 bases are TGTGCCAGCAGCTTATACACTAGCGGGGCAAAATACAATGAGCAGTTCTTC.

J is TRBJ2-3 and V is TRBV9; TRBD2 matches at 11 bases. The germline V gene has CDR1 SGDLS and CDR2 YYNGEE. This CDR3 is 13 amino acids long. V was clipped by 7 bases and J by 5 bases; unmatched bases: 3. The CDR3 sequence: CASEGLAGDTQYF. For the CDR3, the DNA is TGTGCCAGCGAAGGACTAGCGGGAGATACGCAGTATTTT. Full variable domain (rest looked up from reference TRBV9 and TRBJ2-3): DSGVTQTPKHLITATGQRVTLRCSPRSGDLSVYWYQQSLDQGLQFLIQYYNGEERAKGNILERFSAQQFPDLHSELNLSSLELGDSALYFCASEGLAGDTQYFGPGTRLTVL.